This TCR beta chain is from a study of molecular identifiers for immune sequencing clone quantification. Concerning this clonotype itself: A read error may explain this, as a much larger clone is one base away.

CDR1 is SGHRS, CDR2 YFSETQ, per germline. The CDR3 contains 15 residues. TCRdb re-derived calls from the PCR reads in MiXCR, one entry per CDR3 protein. The data contain some 580,000 distinct CDR3 sequences, 25% of them seen just once; the ten biggest clones take up about 0.73%. The origin of this receptor is a human donor in good health. Some libraries in this study had Jurkat cell RNA spiked in. Source material: naive CD8+ T cells from blood, with Jurkat cell RNA spiked in. Subset here: FACS-sorted CD8+CD4-CCR7+CD45RA+ naive T cells. The V and J genes are TRBV5-1 and TRBJ1-1; 9 bases map to TRBD1. The CDR3, as DNA: TGCGCCAGCGGCGGGGACAGGGCGTTAGGGACTGAAGCTTCCTTT. Encoded protein: CASGGDRALGTEASF.